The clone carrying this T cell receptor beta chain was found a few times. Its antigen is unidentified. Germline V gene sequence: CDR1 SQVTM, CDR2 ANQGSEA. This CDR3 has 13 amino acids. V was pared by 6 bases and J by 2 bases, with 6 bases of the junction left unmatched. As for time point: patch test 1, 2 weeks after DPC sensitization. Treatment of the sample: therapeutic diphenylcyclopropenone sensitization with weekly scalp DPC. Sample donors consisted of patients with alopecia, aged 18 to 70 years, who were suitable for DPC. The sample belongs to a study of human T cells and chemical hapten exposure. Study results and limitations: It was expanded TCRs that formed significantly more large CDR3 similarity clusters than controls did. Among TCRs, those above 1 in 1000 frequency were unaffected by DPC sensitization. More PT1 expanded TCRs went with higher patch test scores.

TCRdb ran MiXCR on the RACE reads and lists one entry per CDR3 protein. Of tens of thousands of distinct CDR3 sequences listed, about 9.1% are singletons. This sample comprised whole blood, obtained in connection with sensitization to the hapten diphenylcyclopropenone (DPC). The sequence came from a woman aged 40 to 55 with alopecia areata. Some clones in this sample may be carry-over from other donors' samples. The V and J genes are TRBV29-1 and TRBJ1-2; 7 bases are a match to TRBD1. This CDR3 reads CSVPPDRNYGYTF. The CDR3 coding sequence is TGCAGCGTACCCCCGGACAGGAACTATGGCTACACCTTC.